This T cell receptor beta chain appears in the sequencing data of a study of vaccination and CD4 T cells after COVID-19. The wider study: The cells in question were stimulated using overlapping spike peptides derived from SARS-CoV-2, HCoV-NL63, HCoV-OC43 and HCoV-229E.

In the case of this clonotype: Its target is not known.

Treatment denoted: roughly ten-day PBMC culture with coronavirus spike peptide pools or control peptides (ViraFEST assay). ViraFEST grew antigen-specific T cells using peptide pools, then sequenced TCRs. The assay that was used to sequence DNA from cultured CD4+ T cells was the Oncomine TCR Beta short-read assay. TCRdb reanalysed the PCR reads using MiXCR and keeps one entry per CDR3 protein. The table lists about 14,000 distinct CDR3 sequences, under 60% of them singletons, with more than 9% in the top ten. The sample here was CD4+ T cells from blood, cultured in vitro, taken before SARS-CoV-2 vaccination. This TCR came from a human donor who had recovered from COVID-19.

This CDR3 reads CASQTGESYGYTF. In nucleotides, the CDR3 is TGTGCCAGTCAGACAGGGGAGTCGTATGGCTACACCTTC. V and J are TRBV19 and TRBJ1-2; TRBD1 matches at 8 bases. The CDR3 has 13 residues. Germline V gene sequence: CDR1 LNHDA, CDR2 SQIVND (reference sequence). V was clipped by 8 bases and J by 5 bases; unmatched bases: 7.